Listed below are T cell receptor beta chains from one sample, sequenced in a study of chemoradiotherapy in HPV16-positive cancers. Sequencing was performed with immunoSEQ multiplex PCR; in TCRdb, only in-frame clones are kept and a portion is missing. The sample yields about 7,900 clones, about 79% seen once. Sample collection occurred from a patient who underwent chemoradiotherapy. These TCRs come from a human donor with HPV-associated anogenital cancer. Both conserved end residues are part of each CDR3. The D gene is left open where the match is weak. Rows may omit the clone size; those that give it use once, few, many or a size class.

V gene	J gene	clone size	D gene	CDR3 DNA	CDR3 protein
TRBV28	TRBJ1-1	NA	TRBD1	TGTGCCAGCGGAAGACAGGGCGTTGGAATGAACACTGAAGCTTTCTTT	CASGRQGVGMNTEAFF
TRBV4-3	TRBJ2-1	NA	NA	TGCGCCAGCGGGAGGATAGGGTCCTACAATGAGCAGTTCTTC	CASGRIGSYNEQFF
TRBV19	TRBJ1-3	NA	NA	TGTGCCAGTAGTAGACAGAGCTCTGGAAACACCATATATTTT	CASSRQSSGNTIYF
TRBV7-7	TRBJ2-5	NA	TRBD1	TGTGCTAGCAGCCGGGACAGGGCAGAGACCCAGTACTTC	CASSRDRAETQYF
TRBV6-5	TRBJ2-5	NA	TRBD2	TGTGCCAGCAGTTATGTGACTAGCGGGAAAGAGACCCAGTACTTC	CASSYVTSGKETQYF
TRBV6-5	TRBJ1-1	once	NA	TGTGCCAGCATGAGGCGGGCTGAAGCTTTCTTT	CASMRRAEAFF
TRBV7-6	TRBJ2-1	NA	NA	TGTGCCAGCAGCCCCCGGGGGGGACAGGGCCCTGGTGGGCAGTTCTTC	CASSPRGGQGPGGQFF
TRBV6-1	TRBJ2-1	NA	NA	TGTGCCAGCAGTAACCAGGGTGGTGAGCAGTTCTTC	CASSNQGGEQFF
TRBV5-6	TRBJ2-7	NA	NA	TGTGCCAGCAGCTCCCCCCTCGAGCAGTACTTC	CASSSPLEQYF
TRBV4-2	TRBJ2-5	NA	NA	TGTGCCAGCAGCCAAGATTACCAGACCCAGTACTTC	CASSQDYQTQYF
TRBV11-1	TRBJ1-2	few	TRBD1	TGTGCCAGCAGCATGACAGGGACCTATGGCTACACCTTC	CASSMTGTYGYTF
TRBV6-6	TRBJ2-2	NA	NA	TGTGCCAGCAGCCCTCAAGGGACCGGGGAGCTGTTTTTT	CASSPQGTGELFF
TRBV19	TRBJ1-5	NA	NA	TGTGCCAGTAGTGTTGAAAAATATAGCAATCAGCCCCAGCATTTT	CASSVEKYSNQPQHF
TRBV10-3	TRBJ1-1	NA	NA	TGTGCCATCAGACTAGGCCCAACTAAAATTGAAGCTTTCTTT	CAIRLGPTKIEAFF
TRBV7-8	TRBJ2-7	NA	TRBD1	TGTGCCAGCACCCTGACAGGGGTTTTCTCCGAGCAGTACTTC	CASTLTGVFSEQYF
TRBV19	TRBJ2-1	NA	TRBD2	TGTGCCAGTAGTACCCGGACTAGCCTGAATGAGCAGTTCTTC	CASSTRTSLNEQFF
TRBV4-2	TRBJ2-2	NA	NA	TGTGCCAGCAGCCAACAGTCACCCGGGGAGCTGTTTTTT	CASSQQSPGELFF
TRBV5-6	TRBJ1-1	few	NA	TGTGCCAGCAGCTTTTCATACACTGAAGCTTTCTTT	CASSFSYTEAFF
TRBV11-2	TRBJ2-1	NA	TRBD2	TGTGCCAGCAGCTTTACTAGCGGCCCTGAGCAGTTCTTC	CASSFTSGPEQFF
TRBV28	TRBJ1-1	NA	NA	TGTGCCAGCATGTCGTTGAACACTGAAGCTTTCTTT	CASMSLNTEAFF
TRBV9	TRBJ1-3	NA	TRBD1	TGTGCCAGCAGCGTACAGGGGGCAGGAAACACCATATATTTT	CASSVQGAGNTIYF
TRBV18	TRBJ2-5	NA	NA	TGTGCCAGCTCACCACCGGAGGGTGTGGAGACCCAGTACTTC	CASSPPEGVETQYF
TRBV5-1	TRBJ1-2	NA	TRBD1	TGCGCCAGCAGCTTGGAGGGGACAGCGCTCAACTATGGCTACACCTTC	CASSLEGTALNYGYTF
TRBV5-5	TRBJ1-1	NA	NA	TGTGCCAGCAGCTTGGCGGGGAGGAACACTGAAGCTTTCTTT	CASSLAGRNTEAFF
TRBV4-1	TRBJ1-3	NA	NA	TGCGCCAGCAGCCAAGATAAGATTTCGTCGGACTCTAGTCCTGGAAACACCATATATTTT	CASSQDKISSDSSPGNTIYF
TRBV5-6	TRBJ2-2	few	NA	TGTGCCAGCAGCTTGGTCCCTCGGGACACCGGGGAGCTGTTTTTT	CASSLVPRDTGELFF
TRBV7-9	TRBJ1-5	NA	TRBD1	TGTGCCAGCAGCTTAGGTCAGGGGGATTTGCAGCCCCAGCATTTT	CASSLGQGDLQPQHF
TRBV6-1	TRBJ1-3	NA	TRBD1	TGTGCCAGCAGCGATGACAGGGGACGAACCACCATATATTTT	CASSDDRGRTTIYF
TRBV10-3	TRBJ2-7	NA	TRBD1	TGTGCCATCAGTGTCAGGGGGAAAGGGGACGAGCAGTACTTC	CAISVRGKGDEQYF
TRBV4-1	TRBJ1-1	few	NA	TGCGCCAGCAGCCAAGTAAGGGGGGCGAACACTGAAGCTTTCTTT	CASSQVRGANTEAFF
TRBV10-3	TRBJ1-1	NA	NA	TGTGCCATCAGTGAGCCCACAGGGCCCATGAACACTGAAGCTTTCTTT	CAISEPTGPMNTEAFF
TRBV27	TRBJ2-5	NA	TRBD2	TGTGCCAGCAGTAGCCCCGGTGGGACTAGACAGTACTTC	CASSSPGGTRQYF
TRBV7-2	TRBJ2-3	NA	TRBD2	TGTGCCAGCAGCCAGGGACTAGCGGGGGGCACAGATACGCAGTATTTT	CASSQGLAGGTDTQYF
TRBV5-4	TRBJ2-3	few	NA	TGTGCCAGCAGCTTGGTAGGCGATACGCAGTATTTT	CASSLVGDTQYF
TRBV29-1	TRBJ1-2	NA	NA	TGCAGCGTTCGTCAGCGCTATGGCTACACCTTC	CSVRQRYGYTF